The 13 T cell receptor beta chains below come from one sample, sequenced in a study of Tregs in tolerant kidney transplant recipients. Generated by immunoSEQ multiplex PCR, the TCRdb table keeps only in-frame clones and is missing some. The sample carries tens of thousands of clones, 80% to 90% recorded once. The specimen was Tregs from blood, collected before the transplant. These receptors all stem from a human donor who received a combined kidney and bone marrow transplant.

The J gene is TRBJ2-7, the V gene TRBV7-2, with D perhaps TRBD2 (7 bases). The CDR3 sequence is 15 residues long. V was trimmed by 2 bases and J by 3 bases, leaving 14 bases between them. In germline, CDR1 is SGHTA, CDR2 FQGNSA. In DNA, the CDR3 is TGTGCCAGCAGCTTACGGCGGGGGCCGTTCTACGAGCAGTACTTC. Translating gives CASSLRRGPFYEQYF.

This chain joins TRBV7-2 and TRBJ1-1; D unresolved. The CDR3 runs 18 residues. Trimming stripped 4 bases from V and 6 bases from J, with 27 bases between. Per germline, CDR1 SGHTA and CDR2 FQGNSA. The CDR3 reads CASSSLGRRGDLRAEAFF. The CDR3 DNA follows: TGTGCCAGCAGCTCCCTTGGGCGGCGCGGTGACCTGCGAGCTGAAGCTTTCTTT.

The chain joins TRBV9 to TRBJ2-2; TRBD1 aligns across 8 bases. V was clipped by 3 bases and J by 1 base; unmatched bases: 8. The CDR3 spans 17 residues. Germline CDR1 reads SGDLS; CDR2 reads YYNGEE. The CDR3 bases are TGTGCCAGCAGCGAACCCCGAGGGACAGGGAACACCGGGGAGCTGTTTTTT. Residues: CASSEPRGTGNTGELFF.

This rearrangement joins TRBV11-2 to TRBJ1-3; 8 positions agree with TRBD1. The germline CDR1 and CDR2 sequences are SGHAT and FQNNGV. The CDR3 covers 17 residues. Trimming took 4 bases from V and 1 from J; bases not matched to a gene: 9. The CDR3 protein is CASSSTTGALSGNTIYF. The CDR3 DNA sequence: TGTGCCAGCAGCTCGACGACAGGGGCTTTATCTGGAAACACCATATATTTT.

This chain joins TRBV19 and TRBJ2-7; D remains ambiguous. The CDR3 runs to 14 residues. Germline V lookup: CDR1 LNHDA, CDR2 SQIVND (reference sequence). V shed 3 bases and J shed 2 bases, with 11 bases lying between them. The CDR3 nucleotides read TGTGCCAGTAGTATTAGTGAAGGGCCCTACGAGCAGTACTTC. Its protein product is CASSISEGPYEQYF.

This chain joins TRBV5-6 and TRBJ2-3; D perhaps matches TRBD1 (6 bases). The V and J ends lost 4 bases and 3 bases respectively, with 9 bases between them. CDR3 size: 13 residues. Germline V gives CDR1 SGHDT, CDR2 YYEEEE. The CDR3, as DNA: TGTGCCAGCAGCCGAACAGGGACAGATACGCAGTATTTT. This translates into CASSRTGTDTQYF.

V usage is TRBV6-6 and J usage is TRBJ1-1; D possibly corresponds to TRBD1 (5 bases). The CDR3 totals 16 residues. The V gene's germline CDR1 is MNHNY and CDR2 SVGAGI (reference sequence). V was shortened by 5 bases and J by 2 bases, with 18 bases between the two germline ends. CDR3 loop: CASSKSGTGGNTEAFF. In DNA, the CDR3 is TGTGCCAGCAGTAAATCCGGGACGGGCGGCAACACTGAAGCTTTCTTT.

The chain links TRBV5-4 to TRBJ2-1; D uncertain. Germline-derived CDR1 and CDR2 are SGHNT and YYREEE (reference sequence). The CDR3 loop spans 17 amino acids. V was pared by 1 base and J by 4 bases, with 18 bases between. CDR3 coding DNA: TGTGCCAGCAGCTTGTATCTGCGTACTCTCAGATACAATGAGCAGTTCTTC. It yields the protein CASSLYLRTLRYNEQFF.

The CDR3 here is CASTSPLNYEQYF. CDR3 bases: TGTGCCAGCACCTCTCCCCTTAACTACGAGCAGTACTTC. This rearrangement joins TRBV6-5 to TRBJ2-7; no definite D call. Trimming took off 7 bases at V and 3 bases at J, with 13 bases between the two ends. CDR1 is MNHEY and CDR2 is SVGAGI in the germline V gene. This CDR3 is 13 amino acids long.

This clone has only a few counts. The chain links TRBV11-2 to TRBJ2-7, with 7 bases identical to TRBD1. Germline CDR1 SGHAT, CDR2 FQNNGV. Trimming at V came to 1 base and at J to 4 bases, leaving 10 bases not matched to a gene. CDR3 length: 16 amino acids. DNA of the CDR3: TGTGCCAGCAGCTTAGGCCCCAGGGGCAGGGGGTACGAGCAGTACTTC. This translates into CASSLGPRGRGYEQYF.

J is TRBJ1-1 and V is TRBV5-4; perhaps TRBD1 as D (5 bases). The CDR3 has 13 amino acids. The ends were cut back, 7 bases at V and 5 bases at J, with 15 bases in the middle. Germline CDR1 is SGHNT and CDR2 is YYREEE (reference sequence). CDR3 coding DNA: TGTGCCAGCTACGAGGGGCGCAGGACTGAAGCTTTCTTT. As protein: CASYEGRRTEAFF.

Notes on this clone: Additional DNA sequences in this sample encode the identical CDR3. The rearrangement joins TRBV18 to TRBJ2-7; D gene uncertain. The V gene lost 2 bases and the J gene lost 3 bases, with 14 bases spanning the gap. Germline lookup yields CDR1 KGHSH and CDR2 LQKENI. The CDR3 is 15 residues long. The CDR3 here is CASSPEMGRGYEQYF. The CDR3 nucleotides read TGTGCCAGCTCACCAGAAATGGGCAGAGGCTACGAGCAGTACTTC.

CDR3 in DNA: TGTGCCAGCAGTTTTAGCCTCAGGAGCATGAACACTGAAGCTTTCTTT. Its protein product is CASSFSLRSMNTEAFF. The V call is TRBV7-9, the J call TRBJ1-1, with D unclear. The CDR3 sequence is 16 residues long. Germline V gene data show CDR1 as SEHNR and CDR2 as FQNEAQ (reference sequence). Between the trimmed V and J ends, which lost 6 bases and 0 bases, there was a span of 17 bases.